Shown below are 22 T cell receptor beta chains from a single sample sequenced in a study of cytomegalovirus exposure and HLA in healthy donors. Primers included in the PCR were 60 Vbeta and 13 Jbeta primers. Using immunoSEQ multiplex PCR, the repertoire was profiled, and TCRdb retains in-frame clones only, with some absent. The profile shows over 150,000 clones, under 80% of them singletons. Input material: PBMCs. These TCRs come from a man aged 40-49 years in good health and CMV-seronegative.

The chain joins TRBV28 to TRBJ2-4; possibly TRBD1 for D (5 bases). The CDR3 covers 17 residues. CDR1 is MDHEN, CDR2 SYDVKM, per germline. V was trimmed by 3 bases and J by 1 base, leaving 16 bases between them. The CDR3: CASSFRAGIVAKNIQYF. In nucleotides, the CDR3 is TGTGCCAGCAGTTTTCGGGCAGGGATCGTGGCCAAAAACATTCAGTACTTC.

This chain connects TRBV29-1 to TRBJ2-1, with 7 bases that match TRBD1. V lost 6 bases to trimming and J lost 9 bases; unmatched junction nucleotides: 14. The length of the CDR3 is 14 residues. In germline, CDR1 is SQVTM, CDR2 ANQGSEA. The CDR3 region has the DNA TGCAGCGTGACCGGGACAGTCAGATTCGGTGAGCAGTTCTTC. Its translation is CSVTGTVRFGEQFF.

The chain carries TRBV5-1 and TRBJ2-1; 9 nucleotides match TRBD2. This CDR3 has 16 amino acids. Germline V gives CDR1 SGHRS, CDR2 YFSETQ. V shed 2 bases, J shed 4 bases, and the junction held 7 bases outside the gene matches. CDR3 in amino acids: CASSLDERGDYNEQFF. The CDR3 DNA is TGCGCCAGCAGCTTAGATGAGCGGGGGGATTACAATGAGCAGTTCTTC. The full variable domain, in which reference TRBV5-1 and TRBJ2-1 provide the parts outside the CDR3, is KAGVTQTPRYLIKTRGQQVTLSCSPISGHRSVSWYQQTPGQGLQFLFEYFSETQRNKGNFPGRFSGRQFSNSRSEMNVSTLELGDSALYLCASSLDERGDYNEQFFGPGTRLTVL.

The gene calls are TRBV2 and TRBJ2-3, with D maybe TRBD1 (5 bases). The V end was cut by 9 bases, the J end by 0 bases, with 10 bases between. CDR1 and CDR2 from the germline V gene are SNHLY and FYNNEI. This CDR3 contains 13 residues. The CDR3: CARDRASTDTQYF. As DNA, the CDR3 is TGTGCCAGAGACAGAGCTAGCACAGATACGCAGTATTTT.

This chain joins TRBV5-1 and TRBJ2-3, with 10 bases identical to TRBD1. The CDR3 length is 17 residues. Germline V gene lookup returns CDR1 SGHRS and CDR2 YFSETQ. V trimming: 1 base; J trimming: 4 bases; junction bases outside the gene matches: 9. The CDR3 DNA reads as TGCGCCAGCAGCTTGACCAAGACAGGGGGCGGCGCAGATACGCAGTATTTT. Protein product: CASSLTKTGGGADTQYF.

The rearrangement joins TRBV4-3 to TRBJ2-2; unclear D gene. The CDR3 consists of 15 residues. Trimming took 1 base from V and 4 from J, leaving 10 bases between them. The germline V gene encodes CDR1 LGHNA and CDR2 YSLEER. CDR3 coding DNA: TGCGCCAGCAGCCAAGGACAAGTAGGCACCGGGGAGCTGTTTTTT. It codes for CASSQGQVGTGELFF.

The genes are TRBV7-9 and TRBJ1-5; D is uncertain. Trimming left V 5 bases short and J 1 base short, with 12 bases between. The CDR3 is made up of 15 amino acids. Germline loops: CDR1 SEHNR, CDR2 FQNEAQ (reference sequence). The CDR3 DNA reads TGTGCCAGCAGCCTGGGTTGGGAGAGCAATCAGCCCCAGCATTTT. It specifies CASSLGWESNQPQHF.

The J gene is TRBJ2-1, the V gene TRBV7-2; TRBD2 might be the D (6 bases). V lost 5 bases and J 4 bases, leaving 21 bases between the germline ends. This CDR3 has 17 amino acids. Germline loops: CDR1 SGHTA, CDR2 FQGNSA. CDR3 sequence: CASSVIRGAGQYNEQFF. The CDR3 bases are TGTGCCAGCAGCGTAATCCGGGGAGCGGGCCAGTACAATGAGCAGTTCTTC.

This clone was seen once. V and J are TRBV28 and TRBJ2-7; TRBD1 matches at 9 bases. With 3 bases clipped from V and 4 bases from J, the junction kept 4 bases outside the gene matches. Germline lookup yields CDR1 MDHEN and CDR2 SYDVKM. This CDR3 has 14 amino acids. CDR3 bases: TGTGCCAGCAGTTTGACGGACAGGGGTTACGAGCAGTACTTC. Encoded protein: CASSLTDRGYEQYF. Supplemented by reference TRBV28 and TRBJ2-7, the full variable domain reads DVKVTQSSRYLVKRTGEKVFLECVQDMDHENMFWYRQDPGLGLRLIYFSYDVKMKEKGDIPEGYSVSREKKERFSLILESASTNQTSMYLCASSLTDRGYEQYFGPGTRLTVT.

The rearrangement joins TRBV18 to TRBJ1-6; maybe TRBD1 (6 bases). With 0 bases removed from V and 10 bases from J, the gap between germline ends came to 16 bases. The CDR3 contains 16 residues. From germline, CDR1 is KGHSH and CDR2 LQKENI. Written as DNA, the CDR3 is TGTGCCAGCTCACCACCACTTGGGGGCCCGGGGTCACCCCTCCACTTT. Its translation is CASSPPLGGPGSPLHF.

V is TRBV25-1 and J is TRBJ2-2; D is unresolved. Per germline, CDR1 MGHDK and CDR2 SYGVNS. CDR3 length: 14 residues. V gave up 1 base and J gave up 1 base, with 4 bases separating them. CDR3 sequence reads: CASSELKNTGELFF. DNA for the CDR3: TGTGCCAGCAGTGAATTAAAGAACACCGGGGAGCTGTTTTTT.

For the CDR3, the DNA is TGTGCCAGCAGCCTTGAGATCGGGGAGCTGTTTTTT. It codes for CASSLEIGELFF. The V and J genes are TRBV11-2 and TRBJ2-2; D is undetermined. Germline V gene sequence: CDR1 SGHAT, CDR2 FQNNGV. Trimming removed 5 bases from V and 7 bases from J, with 8 bases in between. This CDR3 is 12 amino acids long.

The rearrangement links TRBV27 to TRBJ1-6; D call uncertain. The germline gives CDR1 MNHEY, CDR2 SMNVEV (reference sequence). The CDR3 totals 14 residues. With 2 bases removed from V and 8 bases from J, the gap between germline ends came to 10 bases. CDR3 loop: CASSLRVVDSPLHF. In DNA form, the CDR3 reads TGTGCCAGCAGTTTAAGAGTGGTCGATTCACCCCTCCACTTT.

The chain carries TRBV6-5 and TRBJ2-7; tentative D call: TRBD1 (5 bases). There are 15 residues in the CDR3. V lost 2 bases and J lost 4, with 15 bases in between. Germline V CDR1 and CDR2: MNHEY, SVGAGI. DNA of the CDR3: TGTGCCAGCAGTTACCCGACAGTGGATAGTTACGAGCAGTACTTC. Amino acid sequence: CASSYPTVDSYEQYF.

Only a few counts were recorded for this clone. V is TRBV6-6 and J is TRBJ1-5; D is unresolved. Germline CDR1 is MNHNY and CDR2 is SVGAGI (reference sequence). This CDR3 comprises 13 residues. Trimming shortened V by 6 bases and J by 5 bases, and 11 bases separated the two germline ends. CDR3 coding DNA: TGTGCCAGCAGCTGGGGAGTCGATCAGCCCCAGCATTTT. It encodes CASSWGVDQPQHF.

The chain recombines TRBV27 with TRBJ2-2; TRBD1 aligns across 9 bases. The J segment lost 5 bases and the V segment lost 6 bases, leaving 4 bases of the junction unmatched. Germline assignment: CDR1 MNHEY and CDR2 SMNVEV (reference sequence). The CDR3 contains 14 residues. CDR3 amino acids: CASRGQGNTGELFF. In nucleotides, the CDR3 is TGTGCCAGCAGGGGACAGGGAAATACCGGGGAGCTGTTTTTT.

CDR3 in amino acids: CASRAPGLVNVEQYF. CDR3 in DNA: TGTGCCAGCAGGGCCCCGGGACTAGTGAACGTCGAGCAGTACTTC. The chain links TRBV25-1 to TRBJ2-7; the match to TRBD2 covers 8 bases. This CDR3 region has 15 residues. The V and J ends lost 6 bases and 6 bases, in that order; junction bases with no gene match: 13. The germline CDR1 and CDR2 sequences are MGHDK and SYGVNS.

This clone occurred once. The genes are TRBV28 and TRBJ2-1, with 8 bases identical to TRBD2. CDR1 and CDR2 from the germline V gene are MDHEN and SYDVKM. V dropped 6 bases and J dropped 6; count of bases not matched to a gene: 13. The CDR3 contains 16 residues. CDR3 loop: CASSSAAAGELNEQFF. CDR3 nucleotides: TGTGCCAGCAGCTCCGCTGCAGCGGGGGAGCTCAATGAGCAGTTCTTC.

CDR3: CASSQRGFDQPQHF. The DNA of the CDR3 is TGTGCCAGCAGCCAGCGGGGCTTCGATCAGCCCCAGCATTTT. The chain employs TRBV5-6 and TRBJ1-5; D is possibly TRBD1 (5 bases). The CDR3 is 14 residues long. V dropped 4 bases and J dropped 5 bases, with 13 bases sitting between them. In germline, CDR1 is SGHDT, CDR2 YYEEEE. The variable domain in full, completed from reference TRBV5-6 and TRBJ1-5, reads DAGVTQSPTHLIKTRGQQVTLRCSPKSGHDTVSWYQQALGQGPQFIFQYYEEEERQRGNFPDRFSGHQFPNYSSELNVNALLLGDSALYLCASSQRGFDQPQHFGDGTRLSIL.

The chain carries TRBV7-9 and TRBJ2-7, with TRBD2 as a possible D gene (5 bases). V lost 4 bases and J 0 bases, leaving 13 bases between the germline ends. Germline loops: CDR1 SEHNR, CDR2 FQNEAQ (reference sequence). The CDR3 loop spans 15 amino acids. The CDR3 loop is CASSSYRGRSYEQYF. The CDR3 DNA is TGTGCCAGCAGCTCCTATCGAGGGCGCTCCTACGAGCAGTACTTC.

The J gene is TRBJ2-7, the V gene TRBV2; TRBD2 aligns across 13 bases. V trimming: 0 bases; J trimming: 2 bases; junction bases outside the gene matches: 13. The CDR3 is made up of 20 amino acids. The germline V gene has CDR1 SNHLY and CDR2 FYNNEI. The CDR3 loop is CASSEALRLLAGGKAYEQYF. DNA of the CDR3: TGTGCCAGCAGTGAAGCGCTTCGGCTACTAGCGGGGGGGAAAGCCTACGAGCAGTACTTC. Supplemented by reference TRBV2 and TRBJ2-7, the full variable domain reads EPEVTQTPSHQVTQMGQEVILRCVPISNHLYFYWYRQILGQKVEFLVSFYNNEISEKSEIFDDQFSVERPDGSNFTLKIRSTKLEDSAMYFCASSEALRLLAGGKAYEQYFGPGTRLTVT.

This CDR3 reads CASSLKQIEAFF. In DNA form, the CDR3 reads TGTGCCAGCAGCCTGAAACAGATTGAAGCTTTCTTT. The rearrangement links TRBV11-2 to TRBJ1-1; D not certain. Germline loops: CDR1 SGHAT, CDR2 FQNNGV. V was pared by 5 bases and J by 7 bases, with 11 bases between. The CDR3 is made up of 12 amino acids.